This TCR beta chain originates from a study of shared T cell receptors in the human thymus. This clone appeared a single time. At the DNA level, this CDR3 is encoded by other sequences in the same sample as well. Profiled with immunoSEQ multiplex PCR; TCRdb holds only in-frame clones, not every one. The sample holds hundreds of thousands of clones; approximately 88% are singletons and the top ten take approximately 0.01%. V shed 4 bases and J 0 bases; nucleotides not matched to a gene: 13. Germline loops: CDR1 SGHDT, CDR2 YYEEEE. The CDR3 is 19 amino acids. The same sample was also studied in work on human thymus T cells. That paper notes: From resections taken during corrective heart surgery, the thymus tissue was obtained. Across thymic and blood repertoires, the usage of V and J genes appeared to be biased.

The source of this sequence is a boy in the first two years of life with a congenital heart defect. V is TRBV5-6 and J is TRBJ2-3; 11 nucleotides agree with TRBD2. The sample comprised thymocytes. The CDR3 nucleotides read TGTGCCAGCAGCACTAACGGGGCTAGCGGGAGGCCTAGCACAGATACGCAGTATTTT. Its protein product is CASSTNGASGRPSTDTQYF. The whole variable domain, remainder taken from reference TRBV5-6 and TRBJ2-3, is DAGVTQSPTHLIKTRGQQVTLRCSPKSGHDTVSWYQQALGQGPQFIFQYYEEEERQRGNFPDRFSGHQFPNYSSELNVNALLLGDSALYLCASSTNGASGRPSTDTQYFGPGTRLTVL.